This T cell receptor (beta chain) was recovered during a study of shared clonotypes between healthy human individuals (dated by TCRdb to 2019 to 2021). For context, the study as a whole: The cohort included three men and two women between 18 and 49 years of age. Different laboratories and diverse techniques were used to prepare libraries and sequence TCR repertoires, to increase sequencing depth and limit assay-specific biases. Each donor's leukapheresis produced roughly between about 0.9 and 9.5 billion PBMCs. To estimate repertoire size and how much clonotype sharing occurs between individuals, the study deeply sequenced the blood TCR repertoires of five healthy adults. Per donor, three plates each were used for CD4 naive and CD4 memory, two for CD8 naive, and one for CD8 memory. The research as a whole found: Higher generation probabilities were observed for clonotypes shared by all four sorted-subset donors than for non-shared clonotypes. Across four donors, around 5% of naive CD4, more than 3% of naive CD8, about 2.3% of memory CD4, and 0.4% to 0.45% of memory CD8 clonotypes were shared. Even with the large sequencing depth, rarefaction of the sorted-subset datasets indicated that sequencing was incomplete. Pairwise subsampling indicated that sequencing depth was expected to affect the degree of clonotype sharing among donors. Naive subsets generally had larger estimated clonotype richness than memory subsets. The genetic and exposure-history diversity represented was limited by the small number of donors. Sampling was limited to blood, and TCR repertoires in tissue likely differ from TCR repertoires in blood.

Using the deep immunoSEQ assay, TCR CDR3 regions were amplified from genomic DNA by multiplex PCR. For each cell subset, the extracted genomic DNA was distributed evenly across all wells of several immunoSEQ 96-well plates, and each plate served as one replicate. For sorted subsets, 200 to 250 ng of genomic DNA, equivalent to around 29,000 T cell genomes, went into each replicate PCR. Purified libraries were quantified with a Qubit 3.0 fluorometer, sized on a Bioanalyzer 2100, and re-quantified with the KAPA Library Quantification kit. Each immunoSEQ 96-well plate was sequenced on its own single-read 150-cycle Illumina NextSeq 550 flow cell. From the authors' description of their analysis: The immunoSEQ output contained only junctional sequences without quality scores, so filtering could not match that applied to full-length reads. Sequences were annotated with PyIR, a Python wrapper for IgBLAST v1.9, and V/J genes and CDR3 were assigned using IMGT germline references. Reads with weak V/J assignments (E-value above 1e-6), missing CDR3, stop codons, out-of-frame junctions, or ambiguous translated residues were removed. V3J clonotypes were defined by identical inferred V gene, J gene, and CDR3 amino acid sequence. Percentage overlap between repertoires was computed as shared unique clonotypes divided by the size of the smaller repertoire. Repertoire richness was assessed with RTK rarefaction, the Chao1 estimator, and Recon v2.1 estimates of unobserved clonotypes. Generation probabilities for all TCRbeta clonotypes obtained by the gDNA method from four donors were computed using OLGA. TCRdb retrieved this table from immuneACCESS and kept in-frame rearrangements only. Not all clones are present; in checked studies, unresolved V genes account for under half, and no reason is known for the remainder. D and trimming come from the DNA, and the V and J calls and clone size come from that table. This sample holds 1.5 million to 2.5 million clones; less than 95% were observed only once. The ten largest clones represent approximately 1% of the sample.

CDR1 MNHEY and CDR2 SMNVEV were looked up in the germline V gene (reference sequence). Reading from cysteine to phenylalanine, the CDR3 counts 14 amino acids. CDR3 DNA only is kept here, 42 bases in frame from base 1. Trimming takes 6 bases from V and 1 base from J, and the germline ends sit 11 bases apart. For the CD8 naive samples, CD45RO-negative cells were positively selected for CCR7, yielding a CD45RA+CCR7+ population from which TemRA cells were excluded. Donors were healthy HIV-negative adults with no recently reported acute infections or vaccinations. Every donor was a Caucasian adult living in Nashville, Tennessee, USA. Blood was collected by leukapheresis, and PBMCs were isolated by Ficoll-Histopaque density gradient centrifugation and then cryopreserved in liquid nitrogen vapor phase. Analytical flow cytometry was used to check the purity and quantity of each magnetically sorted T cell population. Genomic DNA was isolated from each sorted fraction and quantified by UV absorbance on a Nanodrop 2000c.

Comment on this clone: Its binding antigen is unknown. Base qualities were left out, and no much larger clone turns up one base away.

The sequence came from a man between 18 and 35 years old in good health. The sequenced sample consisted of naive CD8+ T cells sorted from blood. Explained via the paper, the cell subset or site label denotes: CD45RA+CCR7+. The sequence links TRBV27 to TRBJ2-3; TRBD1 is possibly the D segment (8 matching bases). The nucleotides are TGTGCCAGCAGAACAGGGGGGGGCACAGATACGCAGTATTTT. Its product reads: CASRTGGGTDTQYF.